This T cell receptor (beta chain) was sequenced in a study of human T cells and chemical hapten exposure. Regarding the study as a whole: PT1 expanded TCR counts and patch test score correlated positively. No shift was seen in TCRs above 1 in 1000 frequency with DPC sensitization.

This clonotype was observed a handful of times. Its antigen is unidentified. Unique molecular identifiers were affixed to discrete cDNA molecules within the library. One entry per CDR3 protein results from TCRdb running MiXCR on the RACE reads. This sample carries 95,000 to 150,000 distinct CDR3 sequences, around 11% of them seen once, and the ten largest clones take more than 2%. Documented time point: patch test 3, about 24 weeks after DPC sensitization. Described treatment: therapeutic diphenylcyclopropenone sensitization with weekly scalp DPC. The sample in question was whole blood, obtained in connection with sensitization to the hapten diphenylcyclopropenone (DPC). This receptor was obtained from a woman aged 45-65 years with alopecia areata. Some clones in this sample may be carry-over from other donors' samples.

The DNA for the CDR3 is TGTGCCAGCTCACCCGGACAGGGGACCAACTATGGCTACACCTTC. Protein product: CASSPGQGTNYGYTF. The rearrangement joins TRBV18 to TRBJ1-2, with TRBD1 identical over 9 bases. CDR1 and CDR2 (germline): KGHSH, LQKENI. V lost 3 bases and J lost 2; bases outside the gene matches: 4. CDR3 length equals 15 residues.